A selection of T cell receptor beta chains follows, all from one sample in a study of cytotoxic CD8 clonotypes in ibrutinib-treated CLL. Sequencing used immunoSEQ multiplex PCR; TCRdb keeps in-frame clones, though not all of them. The sample yields roughly 150,000 clones, approximately 91% seen once. Material: PBMCs, obtained at disease progression, from a patient treated with ibrutinib. The receptors derive from a human donor with chronic lymphocytic leukemia. The CDR3 runs from the conserved cysteine through the conserved F or W. A D gene is named only where the DNA matches it firmly. Clone size is not always given. Where it is, it says once, few, many or a class for expanded clones.

D gene,clone size,J gene,V gene,CDR3 DNA,CDR3 protein
TRBD2,NA,TRBJ2-1,TRBV9,TGTGCCAGCGGGCGGGAGGGCTCCTACAATGAGCAGTTCTTC,CASGREGSYNEQFF
TRBD1,NA,TRBJ2-3,TRBV9,TGTGCCAGCAGCCGCGAGAACAGGGGTTGGGGCACAGATACGCAGTATTTT,CASSRENRGWGTDTQYF
NA,once,TRBJ2-5,TRBV11-3,TGTGCCAGCAGCTTAACAGGGTATGAGACCCAGTACTTC,CASSLTGYETQYF
TRBD2,few,TRBJ2-1,TRBV4-2,TGTGCCAGCAGCCTACGACTAGCGGGAGGGCCTGGCAATGAGCAGTTCTTC,CASSLRLAGGPGNEQFF
NA,NA,TRBJ1-5,TRBV10-3,TGTGCCATCTCACAGGGTACCAATCAGCCCCAGCATTTT,CAISQGTNQPQHF
NA,NA,TRBJ1-2,TRBV11-2,TGTGCCAGCAGCTTAGAGCCGGGTACGATCGTGCTAGACTATGGCTACACCTTC,CASSLEPGTIVLDYGYTF
NA,NA,TRBJ2-2,TRBV11-3,TGTGCCAGCAGCTTGATCGCGGCCACGAACACCGGGGAGCTGTTTTTT,CASSLIAATNTGELFF
TRBD1,NA,TRBJ1-1,TRBV27,TGTGCCAGCAGTTTCAGCAGGGGGCAGGGTGAAGCTTTCTTT,CASSFSRGQGEAFF
NA,NA,TRBJ2-7,TRBV29-1,TGCAGCGTCGAGGGGGGATCCGCCTTCTACGAGCAGTACTTC,CSVEGGSAFYEQYF
NA,NA,TRBJ1-1,TRBV13,TGTGCCAGCAGCTTGCGGGGGCACCCGAAGTTT,CASSLRGHPKF
TRBD2,NA,TRBJ2-5,TRBV4-1,TGCGCCAGCAGCCGACTAGGGACTAGCGGGAGGGGACAGAGAGAGACCCAGTACTTC,CASSRLGTSGRGQRETQYF
TRBD1,NA,TRBJ1-5,TRBV28,TGTGCCAGCATGGAACTCGGGACAGGGGATCAGCCCCAGCATTTT,CASMELGTGDQPQHF
TRBD2,NA,TRBJ2-5,TRBV6-1,TGTGCCAGCAGTGACGGCTGGGAACGGGGGGCCCAGTACTTC,CASSDGWERGAQYF
TRBD1,NA,TRBJ1-1,TRBV7-9,TGTGCCAGCAGCTTATACAGGGGAAGGAACACTGAAGCTTTCTTT,CASSLYRGRNTEAFF
NA,NA,TRBJ1-2,TRBV7-8,TGTGCCAGCAGTTCTAGCTGGACAGACCTCTATGGCTACACCTTC,CASSSSWTDLYGYTF
TRBD1,NA,TRBJ2-2,TRBV11-3,TGTGCCAGCAGCCGCCGGGACAGGGGGTCGAAAACCGGGGAGCTGTTTTTT,CASSRRDRGSKTGELFF
NA,few,TRBJ1-5,TRBV27,TGTGCCAGCGGGGTAAATCAGCCCCAGCATTTT,CASGVNQPQHF
NA,NA,TRBJ2-7,TRBV2,TGTGCCAGCAGCGAGCAGGGGGAGGGCTACGAGCAGTACTTC,CASSEQGEGYEQYF
NA,NA,TRBJ2-3,TRBV4-2,TGTGCCAGCAGCCAGAGGACTAGCACAGATACGCAGTATTTT,CASSQRTSTDTQYF
NA,NA,TRBJ1-5,TRBV19,TGTGCCAGTAGTATCCGGCCAACAGGGTTCGCCGTCGATCAGCCCCAGCATTTT,CASSIRPTGFAVDQPQHF
NA,NA,TRBJ2-3,TRBV11-2,TGTGCCAGCACCAAAGGGGCGTCGGCAGATACGCAGTATTTT,CASTKGASADTQYF
NA,NA,TRBJ2-7,TRBV27,TGTGCCAGCAGTTTAACCCCCTACGAGCAGTACTTC,CASSLTPYEQYF
TRBD1,NA,TRBJ1-1,TRBV6-6,TGTGCCAGCAGTTTGACAGGGGGCGAGATCACTGAAGCTTTCTTT,CASSLTGGEITEAFF
NA,NA,TRBJ1-4,TRBV19,TGTGCCAGTAGTTCCGGGACAACCGCTGAAAAACTGTTTTTT,CASSSGTTAEKLFF
TRBD1,NA,TRBJ2-7,TRBV19,TGTGCCAGTGCCTGGGACAGGGGCAACGAGCAGTACTTC,CASAWDRGNEQYF
NA,NA,TRBJ2-4,TRBV27,TGTGCCAGCAGTTCCCCGAGTGGAACGCGCAAAAACATTCAGTACTTC,CASSSPSGTRKNIQYF
TRBD2,NA,TRBJ2-3,TRBV27,TGTGCCAGCTCCAGGATAGCGGGAATCTACACAGATACGCAGTATTTT,CASSRIAGIYTDTQYF
NA,NA,TRBJ1-4,TRBV2,TGTGCCAGCCAGGGTATAGACCCAGGGACCAAAAAACTGTTTTTT,CASQGIDPGTKKLFF
TRBD2,NA,TRBJ2-7,TRBV5-4,TGTGCCAGCAGCTCAGCGGGAGGGCTCAACGAGCAGTACTTC,CASSSAGGLNEQYF
NA,NA,TRBJ2-2,TRBV10-1,TGCGCCAGCAGTTTTGGACAGCGAAACACCGGGGAGCTGTTTTTT,CASSFGQRNTGELFF
TRBD2,NA,TRBJ2-3,TRBV10-3,TGTGCCATCAGTGACTATAGCGGGAATTATACAGATACGCAGTATTTT,CAISDYSGNYTDTQYF
TRBD1,NA,TRBJ2-2,TRBV7-3,TGTGCCAGCAGCTTAACGTTACAGGGGTTGGGGCCGAACACCGGGGAGCTGTTTTTT,CASSLTLQGLGPNTGELFF
TRBD2,NA,TRBJ2-3,TRBV28,TGTGCCAGCAGCCCGGGGGAGAGGCGGGAGATAGCAGATACGCAGTATTTT,CASSPGERREIADTQYF
NA,once,TRBJ1-2,TRBV28,TGTGCCAGCAGTGCCCCGGTGGGGGGTGGAAGAGGCTATGGCTACACCTTC,CASSAPVGGGRGYGYTF
NA,NA,TRBJ1-5,TRBV9,TGTGCCAGCAGCGTAGATATAGATCAGCCCCAGCATTTT,CASSVDIDQPQHF
TRBD2,NA,TRBJ2-7,TRBV19,TGTGCCAGTAGTATGGCCCCGCGGGGGATCGACGAGCAGTACTTC,CASSMAPRGIDEQYF
NA,NA,TRBJ1-2,TRBV27,TGTGCCAGCAGTCCTTTGGGGTGGCAGGACTATGGCTACACCTTC,CASSPLGWQDYGYTF
NA,NA,TRBJ2-7,TRBV23-1,TGCGCCAGCAGTCCCCCGAGACGGGGGAGGAGCTCCTACGAGCAGTACTTC,CASSPPRRGRSSYEQYF
TRBD2,NA,TRBJ2-7,TRBV19,TGTGCCAGTAGTGGGACTAGCGGGACACCCTTCGAGCAGTACTTC,CASSGTSGTPFEQYF
NA,NA,TRBJ2-7,TRBV7-9,TGTGCCAGCAGCTCCGAACTACCGGGACGACTCCTCGAGCAGTACTTC,CASSSELPGRLLEQYF
TRBD2,NA,TRBJ2-2,TRBV6-1,TGTGCCAGCAGTGAATACGGGAGGGCAGGGACCGGGGAGCTGTTTTTT,CASSEYGRAGTGELFF
NA,NA,TRBJ2-7,TRBV9,TGTGCCAGCAGCCCCGACAGGTTAACCTACGAGCAGTACTTC,CASSPDRLTYEQYF
TRBD2,NA,TRBJ2-3,TRBV5-6,TGTGCCAGCAGCTTGAGGGCGGGAGCGAACACAGATACGCAGTATTTT,CASSLRAGANTDTQYF
NA,few,TRBJ1-1,TRBV30,TGTGCCTGGAGTGCGGATGGGGGCGGGACTGAAGCTTTCTTT,CAWSADGGGTEAFF
NA,NA,TRBJ2-1,TRBV7-3,TGTGCCAGCAGCTTAGAGGGCGGGACCTACAATGAGCAGTTCTTC,CASSLEGGTYNEQFF
TRBD1,NA,TRBJ2-5,TRBV11-1,TGTGCCAGCAGCAAAACAGGGGGCGCGGTAGAGACCCAGTACTTC,CASSKTGGAVETQYF
NA,NA,TRBJ1-5,TRBV29-1,TGCAGCGTTTACCTCAGGGGTGATAGCAATCAGCCCCAGCATTTT,CSVYLRGDSNQPQHF
NA,NA,TRBJ2-2,TRBV19,TGTGCCAGTAATGGGCGTAGCGGAGGGAACACCGGGGAGCTGTTTTTT,CASNGRSGGNTGELFF
NA,NA,TRBJ2-5,TRBV6-1,TGTGCCAGCAGTGAACGGGAGACCCAGTACTTC,CASSERETQYF
NA,NA,TRBJ1-3,TRBV7-9,TGTGCCAGCAGCTTAGTTGGGGCCACCTTAAACACCATATATTTT,CASSLVGATLNTIYF
NA,NA,TRBJ1-2,TRBV7-9,TGTGCCAGCAGCTTTCTCAGGGAAGCTAACTATGGCTACACCTTC,CASSFLREANYGYTF
NA,once,TRBJ1-2,TRBV7-5,TGTGTCAGAAGCTTAGGCGGGTCGAGGATGTATGGCTACACCTTC,CVRSLGGSRMYGYTF
NA,NA,TRBJ2-5,TRBV30,TGTGCCTGGAGTGTAGGGGGGGGCGCGGAGACCCAGTACTTC,CAWSVGGGAETQYF
TRBD1,NA,TRBJ1-4,TRBV7-9,TGTGCCAGCAGCTGGGACAGGGTTAGAACTAATGAAAAACTGTTTTTT,CASSWDRVRTNEKLFF
NA,NA,TRBJ1-4,TRBV25-1,TGTGCCAGCAGTCCAATCCCCGGACTGATTGCAACTAATGAAAAACTGTTTTTT,CASSPIPGLIATNEKLFF
TRBD1,NA,TRBJ1-2,TRBV2,TGTGCCAGCAGGACAAAAACAGGGGGCGCTGGCTACACCTTC,CASRTKTGGAGYTF
NA,NA,TRBJ2-7,TRBV7-2,TGTGCCAGCAGTTCCCCGGGAGCCTACGAGCAGTACTTC,CASSSPGAYEQYF